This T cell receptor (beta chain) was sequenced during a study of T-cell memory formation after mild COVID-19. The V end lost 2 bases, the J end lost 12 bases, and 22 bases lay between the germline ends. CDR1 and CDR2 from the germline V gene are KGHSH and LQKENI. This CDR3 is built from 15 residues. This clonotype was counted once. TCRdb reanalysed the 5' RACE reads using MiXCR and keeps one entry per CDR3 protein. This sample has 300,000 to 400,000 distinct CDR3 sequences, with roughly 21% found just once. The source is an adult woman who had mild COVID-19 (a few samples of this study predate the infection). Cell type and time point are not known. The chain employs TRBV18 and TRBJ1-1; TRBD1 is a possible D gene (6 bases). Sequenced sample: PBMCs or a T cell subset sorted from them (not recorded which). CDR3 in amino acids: CASSPEGDTGAWTFF. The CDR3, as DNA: TGTGCCAGCTCACCAGAGGGGGACACTGGGGCTTGGACTTTCTTT.